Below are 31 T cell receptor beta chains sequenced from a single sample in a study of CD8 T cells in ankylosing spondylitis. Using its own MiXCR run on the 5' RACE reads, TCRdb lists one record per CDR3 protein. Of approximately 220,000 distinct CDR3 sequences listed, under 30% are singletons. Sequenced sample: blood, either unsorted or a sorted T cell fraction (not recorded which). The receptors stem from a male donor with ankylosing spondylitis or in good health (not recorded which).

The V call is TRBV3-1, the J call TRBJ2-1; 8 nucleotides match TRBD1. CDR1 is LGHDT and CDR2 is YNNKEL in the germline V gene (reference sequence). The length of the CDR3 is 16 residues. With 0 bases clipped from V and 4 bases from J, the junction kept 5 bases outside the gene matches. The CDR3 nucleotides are TGTGCCAGCAGCCAAGAGTGGGACAGGAGATACAATGAGCAGTTCTTC. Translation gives CASSQEWDRRYNEQFF.

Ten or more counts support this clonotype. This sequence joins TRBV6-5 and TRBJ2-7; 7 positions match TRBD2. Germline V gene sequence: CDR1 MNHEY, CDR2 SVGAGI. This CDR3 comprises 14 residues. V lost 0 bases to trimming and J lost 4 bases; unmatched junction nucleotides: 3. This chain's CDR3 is CASSYSREQYEQYF. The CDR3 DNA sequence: TGTGCCAGCAGTTACTCGCGGGAGCAGTACGAGCAGTACTTC.

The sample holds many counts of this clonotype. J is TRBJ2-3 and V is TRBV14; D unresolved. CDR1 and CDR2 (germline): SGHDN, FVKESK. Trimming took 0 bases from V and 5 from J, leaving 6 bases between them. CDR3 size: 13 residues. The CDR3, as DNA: TGTGCCAGCAGCCAAGATCTCGAAGATACGCAGTATTTT. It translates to CASSQDLEDTQYF.

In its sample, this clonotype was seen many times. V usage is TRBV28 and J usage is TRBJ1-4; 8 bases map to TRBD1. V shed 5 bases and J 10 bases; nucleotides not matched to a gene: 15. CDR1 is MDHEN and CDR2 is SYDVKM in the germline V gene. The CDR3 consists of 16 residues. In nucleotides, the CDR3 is TGTGCCAGCAGTAGCCGCCTAGGCACCACAGGGGGAAAACTGTTTTTT. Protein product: CASSSRLGTTGGKLFF.

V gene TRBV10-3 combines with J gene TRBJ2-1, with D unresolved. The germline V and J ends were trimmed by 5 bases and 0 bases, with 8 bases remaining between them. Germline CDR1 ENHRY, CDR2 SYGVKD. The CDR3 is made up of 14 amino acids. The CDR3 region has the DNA TGTGCCATCAGTCTAGGCAACTCCTACAATGAGCAGTTCTTC. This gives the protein CAISLGNSYNEQFF.

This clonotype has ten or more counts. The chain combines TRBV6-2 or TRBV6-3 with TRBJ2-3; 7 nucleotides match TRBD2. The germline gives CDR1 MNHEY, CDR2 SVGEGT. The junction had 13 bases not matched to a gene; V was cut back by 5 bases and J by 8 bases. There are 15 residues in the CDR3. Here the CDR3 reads CASSVVVGGPGTQYF. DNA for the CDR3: TGTGCCAGCAGTGTCGTCGTGGGAGGGCCCGGTACGCAGTATTTT.

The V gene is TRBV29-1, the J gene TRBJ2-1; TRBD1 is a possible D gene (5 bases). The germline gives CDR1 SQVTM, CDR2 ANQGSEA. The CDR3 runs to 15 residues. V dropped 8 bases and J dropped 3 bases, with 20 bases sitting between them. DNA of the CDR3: TGCAGCATTTCTCTGCAGGGTGTGGGCTACAATGAGCAGTTCTTC. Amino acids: CSISLQGVGYNEQFF.

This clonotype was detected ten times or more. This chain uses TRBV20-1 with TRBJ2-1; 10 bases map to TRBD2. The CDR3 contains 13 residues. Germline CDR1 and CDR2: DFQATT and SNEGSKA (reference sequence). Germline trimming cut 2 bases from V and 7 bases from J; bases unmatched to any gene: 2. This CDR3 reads CSARLAGVNEQFF. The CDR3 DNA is TGCAGTGCTAGACTAGCGGGAGTTAATGAGCAGTTCTTC.

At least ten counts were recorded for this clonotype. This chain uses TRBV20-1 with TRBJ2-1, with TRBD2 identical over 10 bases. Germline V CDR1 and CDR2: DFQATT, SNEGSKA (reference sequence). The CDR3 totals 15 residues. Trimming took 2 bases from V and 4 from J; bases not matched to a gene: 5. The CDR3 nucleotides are TGCAGTGCTAGACTAAGCGGGAGGGTGTACAATGAGCAGTTCTTC. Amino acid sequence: CSARLSGRVYNEQFF.

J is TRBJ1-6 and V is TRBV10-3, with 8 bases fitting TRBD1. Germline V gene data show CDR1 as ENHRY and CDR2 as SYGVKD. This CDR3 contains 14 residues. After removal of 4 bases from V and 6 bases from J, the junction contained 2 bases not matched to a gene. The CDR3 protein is CAISVGQANSPLHF. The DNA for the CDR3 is TGTGCCATCAGTGTGGGACAGGCTAATTCACCCCTCCACTTT.

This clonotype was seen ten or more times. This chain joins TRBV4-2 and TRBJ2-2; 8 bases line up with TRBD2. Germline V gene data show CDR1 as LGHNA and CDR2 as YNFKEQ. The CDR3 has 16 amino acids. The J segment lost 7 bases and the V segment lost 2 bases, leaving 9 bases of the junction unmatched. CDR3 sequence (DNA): TGTGCCAGCAGCCAAACTAGCGGAAGGCTTGGCGGGGAGCTGTTTTTT. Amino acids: CASSQTSGRLGGELFF.

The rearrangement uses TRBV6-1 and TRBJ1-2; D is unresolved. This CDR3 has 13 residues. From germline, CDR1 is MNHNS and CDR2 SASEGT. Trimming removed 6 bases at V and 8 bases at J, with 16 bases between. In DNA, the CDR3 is TGTGCCAGCAGGCCGCTCGGGGAACGCGGCTACACCTTC. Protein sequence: CASRPLGERGYTF.

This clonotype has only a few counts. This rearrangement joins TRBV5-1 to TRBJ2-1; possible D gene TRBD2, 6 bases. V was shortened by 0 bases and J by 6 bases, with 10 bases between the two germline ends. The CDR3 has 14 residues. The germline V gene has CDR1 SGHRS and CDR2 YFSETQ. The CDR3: CASSLGASVNEQFF. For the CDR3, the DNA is TGCGCCAGCAGCTTGGGCGCTAGCGTCAATGAGCAGTTCTTC.

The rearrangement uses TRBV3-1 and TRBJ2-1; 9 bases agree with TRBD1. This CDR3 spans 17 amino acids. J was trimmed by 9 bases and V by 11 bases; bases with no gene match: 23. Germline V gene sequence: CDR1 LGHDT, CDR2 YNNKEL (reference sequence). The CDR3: CASWGRITGGVYGEQFF. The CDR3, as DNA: TGTGCCTCCTGGGGACGGATCACAGGGGGCGTATATGGTGAGCAGTTCTTC.

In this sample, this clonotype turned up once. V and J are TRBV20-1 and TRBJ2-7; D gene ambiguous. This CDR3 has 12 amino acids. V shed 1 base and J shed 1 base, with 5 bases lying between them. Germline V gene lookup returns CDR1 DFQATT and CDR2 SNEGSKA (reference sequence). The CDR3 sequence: CSARVVSYEQYF. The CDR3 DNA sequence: TGCAGTGCTAGAGTCGTTTCCTACGAGCAGTACTTC.

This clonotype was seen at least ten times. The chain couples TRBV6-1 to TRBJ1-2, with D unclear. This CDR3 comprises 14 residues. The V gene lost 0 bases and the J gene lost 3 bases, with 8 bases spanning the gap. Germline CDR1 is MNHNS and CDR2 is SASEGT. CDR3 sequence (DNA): TGTGCCAGCAGTGAAGCTCATAGTGACTATGGCTACACCTTC. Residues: CASSEAHSDYGYTF.

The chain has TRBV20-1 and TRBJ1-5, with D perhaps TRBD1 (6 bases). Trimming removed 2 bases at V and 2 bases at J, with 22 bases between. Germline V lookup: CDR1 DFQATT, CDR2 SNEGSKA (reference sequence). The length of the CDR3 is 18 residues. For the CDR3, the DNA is TGCAGTGCTAGAAATAAGGAACAGGGACAAAAGGGCAATCAGCCCCAGCATTTT. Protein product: CSARNKEQGQKGNQPQHF.

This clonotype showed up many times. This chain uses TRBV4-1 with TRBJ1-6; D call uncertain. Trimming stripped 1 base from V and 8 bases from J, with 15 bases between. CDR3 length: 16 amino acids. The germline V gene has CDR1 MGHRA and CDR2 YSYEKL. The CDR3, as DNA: TGCGCCAGCAGCCAAGGGCGCGATCTTAGTTATTCACCCCTCCACTTT. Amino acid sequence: CASSQGRDLSYSPLHF.

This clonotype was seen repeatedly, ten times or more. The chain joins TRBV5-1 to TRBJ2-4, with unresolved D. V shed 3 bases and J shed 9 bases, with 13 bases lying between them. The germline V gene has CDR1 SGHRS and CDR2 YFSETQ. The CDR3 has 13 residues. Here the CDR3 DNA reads TGCGCCAGCAGCTCTGCGCCAACCGGCATTCAGTACTTC. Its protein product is CASSSAPTGIQYF.

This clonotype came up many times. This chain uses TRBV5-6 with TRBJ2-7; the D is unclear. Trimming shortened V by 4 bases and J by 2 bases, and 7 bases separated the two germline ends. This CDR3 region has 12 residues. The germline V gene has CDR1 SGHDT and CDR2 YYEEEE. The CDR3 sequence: CASSHRTYEQYF. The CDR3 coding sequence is TGTGCCAGCAGCCATCGAACCTACGAGCAGTACTTC. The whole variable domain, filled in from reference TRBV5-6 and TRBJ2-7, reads DAGVTQSPTHLIKTRGQQVTLRCSPKSGHDTVSWYQQALGQGPQFIFQYYEEEERQRGNFPDRFSGHQFPNYSSELNVNALLLGDSALYLCASSHRTYEQYFGPGTRLTVT.

CDR3 loop: CASTSGKETQYF. CDR3 DNA: TGTGCCAGCACTAGCGGCAAAGAGACCCAGTACTTC. V and J are TRBV6-5 and TRBJ2-5; 7 bases are a match to TRBD2. Trimming took 7 bases from V and 3 from J; bases not matched to a gene: 2. CDR3 length: 12 residues. Germline CDR1 is MNHEY and CDR2 is SVGAGI.

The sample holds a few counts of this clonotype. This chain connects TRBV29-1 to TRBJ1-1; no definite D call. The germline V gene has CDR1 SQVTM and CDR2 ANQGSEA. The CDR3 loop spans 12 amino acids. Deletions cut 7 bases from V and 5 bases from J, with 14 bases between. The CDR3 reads CSAWTGVTEAFF. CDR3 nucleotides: TGCAGCGCTTGGACGGGTGTGACTGAAGCTTTCTTT.

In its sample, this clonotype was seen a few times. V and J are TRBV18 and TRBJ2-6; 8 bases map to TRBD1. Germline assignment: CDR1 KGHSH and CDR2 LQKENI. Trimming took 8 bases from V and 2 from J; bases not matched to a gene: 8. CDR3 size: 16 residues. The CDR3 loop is CASAEQGATGANVLTF. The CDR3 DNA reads TGTGCCAGCGCGGAGCAGGGGGCAACTGGGGCCAACGTCCTGACTTTC.

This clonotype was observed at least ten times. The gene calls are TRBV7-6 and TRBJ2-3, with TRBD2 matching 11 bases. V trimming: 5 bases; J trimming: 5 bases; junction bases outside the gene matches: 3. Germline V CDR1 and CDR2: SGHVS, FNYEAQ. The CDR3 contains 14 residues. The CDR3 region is CASSRGTSGDTQYF. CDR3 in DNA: TGTGCCAGCAGCCGAGGGACTAGCGGAGATACGCAGTATTTT.

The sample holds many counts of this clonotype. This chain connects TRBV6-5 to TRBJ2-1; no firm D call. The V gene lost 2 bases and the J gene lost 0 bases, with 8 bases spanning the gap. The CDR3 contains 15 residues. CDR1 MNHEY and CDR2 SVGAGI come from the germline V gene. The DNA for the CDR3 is TGTGCCAGCAGTTACGAAGCGAGCTCCTACAATGAGCAGTTCTTC. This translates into CASSYEASSYNEQFF.

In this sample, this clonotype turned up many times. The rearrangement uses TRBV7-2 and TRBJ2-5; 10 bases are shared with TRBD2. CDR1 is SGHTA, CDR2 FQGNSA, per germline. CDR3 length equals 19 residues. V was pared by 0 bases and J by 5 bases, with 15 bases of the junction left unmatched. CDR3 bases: TGTGCCAGCAGCTTAGCGGGATCTAGCGGGAGAACGTTAGGGGAGACCCAGTACTTC. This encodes CASSLAGSSGRTLGETQYF.

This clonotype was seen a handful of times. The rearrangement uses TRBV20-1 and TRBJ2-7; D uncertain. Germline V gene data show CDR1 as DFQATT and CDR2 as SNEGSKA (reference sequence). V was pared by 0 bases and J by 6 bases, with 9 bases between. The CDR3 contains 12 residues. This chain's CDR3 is CSARDLGSEQYF. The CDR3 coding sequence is TGCAGTGCTAGAGATCTTGGCAGCGAGCAGTACTTC.

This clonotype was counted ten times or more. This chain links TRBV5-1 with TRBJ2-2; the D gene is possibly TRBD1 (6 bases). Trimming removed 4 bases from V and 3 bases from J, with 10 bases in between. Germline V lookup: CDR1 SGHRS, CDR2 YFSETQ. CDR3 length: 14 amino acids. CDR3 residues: CASSQGTDTGELFF. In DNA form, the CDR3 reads TGCGCCAGCAGCCAGGGGACCGACACCGGGGAGCTGTTTTTT. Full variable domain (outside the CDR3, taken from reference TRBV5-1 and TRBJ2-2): KAGVTQTPRYLIKTRGQQVTLSCSPISGHRSVSWYQQTPGQGLQFLFEYFSETQRNKGNFPGRFSGRQFSNSRSEMNVSTLELGDSALYLCASSQGTDTGELFFGEGSRLTVL.

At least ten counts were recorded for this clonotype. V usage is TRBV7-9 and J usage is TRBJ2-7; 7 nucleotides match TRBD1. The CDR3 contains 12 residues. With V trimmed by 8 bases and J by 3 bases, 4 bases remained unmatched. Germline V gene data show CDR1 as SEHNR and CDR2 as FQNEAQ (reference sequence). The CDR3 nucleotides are TGTGCCAGCGCGACAGGGTTCTACGAGCAGTACTTC. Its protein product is CASATGFYEQYF.

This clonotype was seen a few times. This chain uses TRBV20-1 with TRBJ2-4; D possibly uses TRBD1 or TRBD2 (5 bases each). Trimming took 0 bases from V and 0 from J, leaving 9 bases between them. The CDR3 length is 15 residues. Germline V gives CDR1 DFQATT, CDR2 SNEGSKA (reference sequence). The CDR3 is CSARDRGVAKNIQYF. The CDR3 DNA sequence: TGCAGTGCTAGAGATAGAGGGGTAGCCAAAAACATTCAGTACTTC.

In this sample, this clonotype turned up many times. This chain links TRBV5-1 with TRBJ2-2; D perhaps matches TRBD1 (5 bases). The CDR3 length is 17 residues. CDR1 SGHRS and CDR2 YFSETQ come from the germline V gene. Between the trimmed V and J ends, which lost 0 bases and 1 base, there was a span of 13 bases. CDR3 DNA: TGCGCCAGCAGCTTGGGCCATGCGGACATGAACACCGGGGAGCTGTTTTTT. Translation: CASSLGHADMNTGELFF. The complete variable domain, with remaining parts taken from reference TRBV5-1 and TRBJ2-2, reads KAGVTQTPRYLIKTRGQQVTLSCSPISGHRSVSWYQQTPGQGLQFLFEYFSETQRNKGNFPGRFSGRQFSNSRSEMNVSTLELGDSALYLCASSLGHADMNTGELFFGEGSRLTVL.